The 5 T cell receptor beta chains given below trace back to one sample, sequenced in a study of OX40 agonist ivuxolimab in advanced cancers. Some clones are missing from TCRdb's copy, which holds only in-frame ones; the method was immunoSEQ multiplex PCR. Here the sample spans about 85,000 clones, 70% to 90% being singletons. Material: CD4+ or CD8+ T cells sorted from blood, obtained in a trial of the OX40 agonist ivuxolimab. The receptors derive from an adult with an advanced solid tumor such as melanoma, head and neck, liver or kidney cancer.

The chain has TRBV10-3 and TRBJ2-5; TRBD2 agrees at 11 bases. With 5 bases clipped from V and 5 bases from J, the junction kept 7 bases outside the gene matches. The CDR3 spans 15 residues. Germline V gives CDR1 ENHRY, CDR2 SYGVKD. CDR3 nucleotides: TGTGCCATCAGTCATAGCGGGGGGGCCGGGGAGACCCAGTACTTC. It translates to CAISHSGGAGETQYF.

The chain uses TRBV11-2 and TRBJ1-6; D uncertain. Germline loops: CDR1 SGHAT, CDR2 FQNNGV. The V and J ends lost 1 base and 6 bases respectively, with 13 bases between them. The CDR3 totals 16 residues. CDR3 nucleotide sequence: TGTGCCAGCAGCTTAGTCTCAGGAGTGGGTAATTCACCCCTCCACTTT. It translates to CASSLVSGVGNSPLHF.

The V gene is TRBV4-1, the J gene TRBJ2-3, with TRBD1 matching over 10 bases. V was clipped by 2 bases and J by 5 bases; unmatched bases: 10. Per germline, CDR1 MGHRA and CDR2 YSYEKL. The CDR3 totals 17 residues. The CDR3 DNA follows: TGCGCCAGCAGCCAACCGAGACAGGGGGCGCGAGGAGATACGCAGTATTTT. It specifies CASSQPRQGARGDTQYF.

The genes are TRBV6-5 and TRBJ2-7; D is perhaps TRBD2 (5 bases). V lost 5 bases and J lost 3, with 11 bases in between. This CDR3 is built from 13 residues. Germline assignment: CDR1 MNHEY and CDR2 SVGAGI. The CDR3 sequence: CASSRGNGYEQYF. The DNA of the CDR3 is TGTGCCAGCAGTAGAGGGAACGGCTACGAGCAGTACTTC.

J is TRBJ1-2 and V is TRBV27, with D maybe TRBD1 (5 bases). The length of the CDR3 is 13 residues. Trimming removed 2 bases at V and 7 bases at J, with 11 bases between. Germline loops: CDR1 MNHEY, CDR2 SMNVEV (reference sequence). The CDR3 DNA sequence: TGTGCCAGCAGTTTAGGCCAGGGAATTGGCTACACCTTC. Translated, it gives CASSLGQGIGYTF.